This T cell receptor beta chain was obtained from a study of response to subunit inactivated influenza vaccine. Study conclusions and caveats: Researchers suggested that each seasonal influenza vaccination recruits few new T cells.

A note on this clonotype: Its target is not known.

Looked up from germline, CDR1 is SGHNT and CDR2 is YYREEE (reference sequence). The length of the CDR3 is 18 residues. Trimming at V came to 0 bases and at J to 8 bases, leaving 12 bases not matched to a gene. TCRdb reprocessed the RT-PCR reads via MiXCR and lists one record per CDR3 protein. The sample has around 520,000 distinct CDR3 sequences, 25% seen once; the top ten hold around 2%. The V gene is TRBV5-4, the J gene TRBJ2-1; 12 bases line up with TRBD2. The receptor was isolated from a man between 45 and 60 years old who received an inactivated influenza vaccine. Sample: CD4+ T cells sorted from PBMCs, taken around 5 days after vaccination. For the CDR3, the DNA is TGTGCCAGCAGCTTGGCCGACCTAGCGGGGGGGCCTCCGCATGAGCAGTTCTTC. It specifies CASSLADLAGGPPHEQFF.